This section outlines one T cell receptor (beta chain) sequence together with its context. There is no known antigen for this receptor. This sample stems from a study of CXCR3-negative and CXCR3-positive naive CD8 T cells (dated by TCRdb to between 2019 and 2020). At the level of the whole study: In total, about 135 million TRB reads were obtained, which works out to roughly 1.5 +/- 0.3 million reads per library. The diversity and physicochemical repertoire analyses included about a dozen donors pooled from two independent experiments. TRBV-TRBJ cluster analysis included naive subsets from a handful of donors and memory cells from 3 donors.

The CDR3 measures 15 amino acids from cysteine to phenylalanine. No DNA is given. Per the germline V gene, LGHNA is the CDR1 and YSLEER is the CDR2. For each CD8+ T cell subset, flow sorting was done in triplicate, and around 300,000 cells per subset went directly into RLT lysis buffer. To keep memory contaminants out, a stringent definition of naive CD8+ T cells was applied: CD45RO-CCR7+CD27+CD95-. Using standard density gradient centrifugation, peripheral blood mononuclear cells were isolated from buffy coats. A FACSAria III was used to flow-sort naive CXCR3-negative and CXCR3-positive CD8+ T cells. Total RNA was extracted from sorted cells with an RNeasy Mini Kit. Paper-wide results and their limitations: Comparably high repertoire diversity was found in both naive subsets, whereas much lower repertoire diversity was found in memory CD8+ T cells. Surface CD5, linked to self-reactivity in mice, was comparable between naive subsets; TCR interaction strength was therefore also inferred from TRB CDR3 physicochemical properties. Naive CXCR3-negative and CXCR3-positive cells from the same donor showed similar TRBV-TRBJ usage, whereas memory cells showed distinct patterns. Compared with CXCR3-negative naive cells, CXCR3-positive naive cells had TRB CDR3s with higher hydrophobicity (lower Kidera factor 4), lower energy, and higher strength and volume indices. Freshly isolated PBMCs were used for most assays because CXCR3 expression partially decreased after cryopreservation.

Sequencing took place on a NextSeq 550. The Human TCR Profiling Kit (MiLaboratory) was used to make UMI-labeled 5' RACE TRB cDNA libraries. The full amount of extracted RNA was used for cDNA synthesis, and the full amount of resulting cDNA was used for PCR amplification. The libraries were made side by side, with each library going through the same number of PCR cycles. The published analysis was carried out like this. With a minimum of two reads required per UMI, MIGEC and MiXCR pulled out about 53,000 +/- 10,000 unique UMI-labeled TRB cDNA molecules from each library. Each library averaged roughly 36,000 +/- 9,600 functional in-frame TRB CDR3 nucleotide clonotypes without stop codons. After each sample was downsampled to 5000 UMI-labeled TRB molecules, VDJtools was used to calculate diversity metrics such as normalized Shannon-Wiener and Chao1. Clonotype-size-weighted physicochemical properties of the central five CDR3 residues (interaction energy, strength, volume and Kidera factor 4) were computed in VDJtools. TCRdb reprocessed the reads into one record per CDR3 protein sequence, lacking DNA. The V and J calls follow TCRdb's processing rather than the paper's. The sample table on file contains some 100,000 distinct CDR3 sequences. The ten largest clones capture less than 0.4% of the sample.

What was sequenced was naive CXCR3+ CD8+ T cells from blood. The meaning of the sample's cell subset or site label: CD45RO-CCR7+CD27+CD95- naive CD8+ T cells expressing CXCR3 (TNR3+). This TCR came from a human donor in good health. Some clones in this sample may be carry-over from other donors' samples. The chain uses TRBV4-3 and TRBJ1-1. The CDR3 corresponds to CASSQDSPMNTEAFF.